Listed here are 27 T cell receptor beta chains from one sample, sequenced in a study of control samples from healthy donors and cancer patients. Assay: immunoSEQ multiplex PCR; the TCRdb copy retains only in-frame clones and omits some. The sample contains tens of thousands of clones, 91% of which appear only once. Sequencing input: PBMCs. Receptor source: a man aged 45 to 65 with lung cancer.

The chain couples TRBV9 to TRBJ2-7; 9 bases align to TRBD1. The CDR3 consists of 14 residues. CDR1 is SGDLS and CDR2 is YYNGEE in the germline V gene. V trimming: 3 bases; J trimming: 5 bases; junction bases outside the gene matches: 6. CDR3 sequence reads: CASSAGTGFDEQYF. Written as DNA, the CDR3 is TGTGCCAGCAGCGCCGGGACAGGGTTCGACGAGCAGTACTTC.

The DNA for the CDR3 is TGTGCCAGCCGTTTAGCGGTACAGTTCAATCAGCCCCAGCATTTT. Protein: CASRLAVQFNQPQHF. The chain is built from TRBV2 and TRBJ1-5; no firm D call. CDR3 length equals 15 residues. V was pared by 8 bases and J by 3 bases, with 17 bases between. Germline CDR1 and CDR2: SNHLY and FYNNEI. Looking up the rest from reference TRBV2 and TRBJ1-5 gives the full variable domain: EPEVTQTPSHQVTQMGQEVILRCVPISNHLYFYWYRQILGQKVEFLVSFYNNEISEKSEIFDDQFSVERPDGSNFTLKIRSTKLEDSAMYFCASRLAVQFNQPQHFGDGTRLSIL.

CDR3 sequence (DNA): TGTGCCAGATACAGACAGGGGTGGTACTTC. Its protein product is CARYRQGWYF. V is TRBV25-1 and J is TRBJ2-4, with TRBD1 matching over 8 bases. J lost 15 bases, V lost 9 bases, and 7 bases had no gene match. Germline V gene lookup returns CDR1 MGHDK and CDR2 SYGVNS. The CDR3 contains 10 residues.

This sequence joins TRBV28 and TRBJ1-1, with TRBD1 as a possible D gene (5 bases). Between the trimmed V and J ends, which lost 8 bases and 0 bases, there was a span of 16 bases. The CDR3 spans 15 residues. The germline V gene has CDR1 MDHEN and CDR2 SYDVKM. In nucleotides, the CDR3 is TGTGCCAGCCGTAGGACACCACCTTTGAACACTGAAGCTTTCTTT. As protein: CASRRTPPLNTEAFF.

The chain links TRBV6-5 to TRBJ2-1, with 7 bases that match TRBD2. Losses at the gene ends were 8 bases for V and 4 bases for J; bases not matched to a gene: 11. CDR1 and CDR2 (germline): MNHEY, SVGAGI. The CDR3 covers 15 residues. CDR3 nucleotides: TGTGCCAGCGGAGGGACTCGGGGGGTATACAATGAGCAGTTCTTC. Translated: CASGGTRGVYNEQFF.

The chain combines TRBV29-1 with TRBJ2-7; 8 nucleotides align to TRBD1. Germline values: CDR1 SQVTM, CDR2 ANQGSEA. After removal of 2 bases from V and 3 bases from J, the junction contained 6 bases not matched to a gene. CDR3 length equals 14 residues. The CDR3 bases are TGCAGCGTTGAACCCGGGACAGGAGACTACGAGCAGTACTTC. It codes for CSVEPGTGDYEQYF.

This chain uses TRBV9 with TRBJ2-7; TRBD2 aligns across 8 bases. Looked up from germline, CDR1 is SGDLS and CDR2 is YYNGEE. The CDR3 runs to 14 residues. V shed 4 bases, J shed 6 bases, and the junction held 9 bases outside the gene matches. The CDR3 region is CASSTTSARGEQYF. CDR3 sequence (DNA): TGTGCCAGCAGCACGACTAGCGCCCGGGGCGAGCAGTACTTC.

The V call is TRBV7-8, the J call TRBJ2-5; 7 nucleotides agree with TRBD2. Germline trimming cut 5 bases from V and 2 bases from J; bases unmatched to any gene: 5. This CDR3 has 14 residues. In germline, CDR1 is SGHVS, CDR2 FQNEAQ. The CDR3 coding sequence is TGTGCCAGCAGCACTTGGACTAGTCAAGAGACCCAGTACTTC. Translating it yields CASSTWTSQETQYF.

This CDR3 reads CASSLGESYSPLHF. CDR3 sequence (DNA): TGTGCCAGCAGCTTGGGGGAAAGCTATTCACCCCTCCACTTT. V gene TRBV5-6 combines with J gene TRBJ1-6; D ambiguous. With 0 bases removed from V and 8 bases from J, the gap between germline ends came to 9 bases. The CDR3 contains 14 residues. Germline assignment: CDR1 SGHDT and CDR2 YYEEEE.

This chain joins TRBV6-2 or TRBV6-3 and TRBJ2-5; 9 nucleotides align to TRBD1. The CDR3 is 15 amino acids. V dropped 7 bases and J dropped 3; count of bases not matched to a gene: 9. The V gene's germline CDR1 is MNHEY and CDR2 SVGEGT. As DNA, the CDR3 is TGTGCCAGCATCCCACAGGGGGCATCGGAAGAGACCCAGTACTTC. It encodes CASIPQGASEETQYF.

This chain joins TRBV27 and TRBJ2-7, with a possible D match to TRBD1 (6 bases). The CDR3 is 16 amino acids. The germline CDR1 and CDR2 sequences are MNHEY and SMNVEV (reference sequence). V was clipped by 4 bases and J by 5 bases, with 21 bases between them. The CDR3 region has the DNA TGTGCCAGCAGTTCGCCCTCACAGGGTAGATCCCACGAGCAGTACTTC. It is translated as CASSSPSQGRSHEQYF.

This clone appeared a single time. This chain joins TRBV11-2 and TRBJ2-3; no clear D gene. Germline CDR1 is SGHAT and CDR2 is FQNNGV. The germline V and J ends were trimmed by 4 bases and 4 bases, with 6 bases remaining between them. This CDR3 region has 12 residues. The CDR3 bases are TGTGCCAGCAGCTCCTTCCCAGATACGCAGTATTTT. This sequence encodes CASSSFPDTQYF.

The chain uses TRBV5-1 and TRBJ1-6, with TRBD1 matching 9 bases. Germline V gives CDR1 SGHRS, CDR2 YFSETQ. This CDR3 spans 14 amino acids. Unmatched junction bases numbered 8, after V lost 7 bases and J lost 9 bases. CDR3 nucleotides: TGCGCCAGCGAGGCGGGACAGGGCCTTTCACCCCTCCACTTT. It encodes CASEAGQGLSPLHF.

The chain's CDR3 is CASGPGDEKLFF. CDR3 coding DNA: TGTGCCAGCGGGCCGGGAGATGAAAAACTGTTTTTT. The V call is TRBV6-5, the J call TRBJ1-4, with no clear D. Trimming stripped 8 bases from V and 6 bases from J, with 10 bases between. Per the germline V gene, CDR1 is MNHEY and CDR2 is SVGAGI. This CDR3 has 12 residues.

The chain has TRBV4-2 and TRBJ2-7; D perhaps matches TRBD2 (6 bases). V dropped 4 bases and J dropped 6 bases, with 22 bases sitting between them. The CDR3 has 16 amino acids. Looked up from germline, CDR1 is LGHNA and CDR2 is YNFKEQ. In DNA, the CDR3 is TGTGCCAGCAGCCGGAGTATTGGAACGGGGGAGCTCGAGCAGTACTTC. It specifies CASSRSIGTGELEQYF.

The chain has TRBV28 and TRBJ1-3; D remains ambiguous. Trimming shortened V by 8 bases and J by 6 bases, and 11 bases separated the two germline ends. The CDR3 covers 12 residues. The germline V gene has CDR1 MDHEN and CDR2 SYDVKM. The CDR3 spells CASGRTENTIYF. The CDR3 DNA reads TGTGCCAGCGGACGGACTGAAAACACCATATATTTT.

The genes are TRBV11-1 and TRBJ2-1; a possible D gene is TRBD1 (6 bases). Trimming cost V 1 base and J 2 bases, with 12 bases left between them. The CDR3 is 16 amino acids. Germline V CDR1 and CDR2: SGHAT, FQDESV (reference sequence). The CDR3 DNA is TGTGCCAGCAGCTTAGATGGGGGCAGGACCTACAATGAGCAGTTCTTC. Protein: CASSLDGGRTYNEQFF.

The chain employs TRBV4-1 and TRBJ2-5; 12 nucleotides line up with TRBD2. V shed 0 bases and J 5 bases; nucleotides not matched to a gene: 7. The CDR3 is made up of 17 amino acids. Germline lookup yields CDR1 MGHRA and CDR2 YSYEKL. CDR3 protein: CASSQDLPSGGVETQYF. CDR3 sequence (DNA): TGCGCCAGCAGCCAAGATCTGCCTAGCGGGGGGGTTGAGACCCAGTACTTC.

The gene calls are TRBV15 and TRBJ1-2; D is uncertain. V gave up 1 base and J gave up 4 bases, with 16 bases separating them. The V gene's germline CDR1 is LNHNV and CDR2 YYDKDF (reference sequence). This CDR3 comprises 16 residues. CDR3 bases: TGTGCCACCAGCAGAGGGGAAAGAGCAGCTTTCTATGGCTACACCTTC. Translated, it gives CATSRGERAAFYGYTF. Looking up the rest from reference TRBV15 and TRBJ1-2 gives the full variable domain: DAMVIQNPRYQVTQFGKPVTLSCSQTLNHNVMYWYQQKSSQAPKLLFHYYDKDFNNEADTPDNFQSRRPNTSFCFLDIRSPGLGDTAMYLCATSRGERAAFYGYTFGSGTRLTVV.

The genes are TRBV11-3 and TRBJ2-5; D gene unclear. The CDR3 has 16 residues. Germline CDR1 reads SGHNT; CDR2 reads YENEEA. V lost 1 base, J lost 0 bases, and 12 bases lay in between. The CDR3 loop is CASSLGGSANQETQYF. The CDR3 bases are TGTGCCAGCAGCTTAGGCGGAAGCGCTAACCAAGAGACCCAGTACTTC.

The CDR3 region has the DNA TGTGCCAGCAGCGTTTCCACGAGCTCCTACGAGCAGTACTTC. Translating gives CASSVSTSSYEQYF. The chain employs TRBV9 and TRBJ2-7; D remains ambiguous. V was shortened by 2 bases and J by 0 bases, with 9 bases between the two germline ends. Germline values: CDR1 SGDLS, CDR2 YYNGEE. This CDR3 region has 14 residues.

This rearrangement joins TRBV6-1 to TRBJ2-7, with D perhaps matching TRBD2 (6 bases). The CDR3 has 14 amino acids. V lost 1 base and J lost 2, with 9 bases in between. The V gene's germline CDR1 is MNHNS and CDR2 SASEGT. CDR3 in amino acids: CASSEVRGTYEQYF. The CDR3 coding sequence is TGTGCCAGCAGTGAAGTCCGGGGGACCTACGAGCAGTACTTC.

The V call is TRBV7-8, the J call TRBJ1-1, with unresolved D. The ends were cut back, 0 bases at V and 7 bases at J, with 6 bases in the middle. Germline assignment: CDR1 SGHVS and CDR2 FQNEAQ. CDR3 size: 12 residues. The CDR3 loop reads CASSLAGREAFF. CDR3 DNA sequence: TGTGCCAGCAGCTTAGCAGGACGTGAAGCTTTCTTT. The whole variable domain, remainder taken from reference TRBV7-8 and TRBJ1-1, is GAGVSQSPRYKVAKRGQDVALRCDPISGHVSLFWYQQALGQGPEFLTYFQNEAQLDKSGLPSDRFFAERPEGSVSTLKIQRTQQEDSAVYLCASSLAGREAFFGQGTRLTVV.

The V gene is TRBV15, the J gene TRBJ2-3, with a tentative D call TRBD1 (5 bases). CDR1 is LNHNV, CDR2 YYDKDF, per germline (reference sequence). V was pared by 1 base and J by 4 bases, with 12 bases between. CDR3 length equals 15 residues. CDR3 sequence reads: CATSRGAGLPDTQYF. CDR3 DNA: TGTGCCACCAGCAGAGGCGCAGGGTTGCCAGATACGCAGTATTTT.

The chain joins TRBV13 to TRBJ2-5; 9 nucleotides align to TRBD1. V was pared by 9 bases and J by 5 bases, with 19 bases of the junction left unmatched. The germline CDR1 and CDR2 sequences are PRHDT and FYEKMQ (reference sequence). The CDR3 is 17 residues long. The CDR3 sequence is CASADRDRVPPRETQYF. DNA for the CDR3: TGTGCCAGTGCAGATAGGGACAGGGTTCCTCCGAGGGAGACCCAGTACTTC.

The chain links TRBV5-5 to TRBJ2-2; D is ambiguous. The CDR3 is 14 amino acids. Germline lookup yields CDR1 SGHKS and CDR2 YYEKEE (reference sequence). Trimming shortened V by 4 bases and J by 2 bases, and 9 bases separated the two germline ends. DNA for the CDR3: TGTGCCAGCAGCAGGTCACCAAACACCGGGGAGCTGTTTTTT. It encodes CASSRSPNTGELFF.

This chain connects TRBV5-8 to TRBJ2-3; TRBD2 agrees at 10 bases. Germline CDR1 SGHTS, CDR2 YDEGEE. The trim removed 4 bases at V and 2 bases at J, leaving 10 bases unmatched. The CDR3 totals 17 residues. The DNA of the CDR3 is TGTGCCAGCAGCCGTTCGTCTAGCGGGGGCTTCACAGATACGCAGTATTTT. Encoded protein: CASSRSSSGGFTDTQYF.